The present T cell receptor beta chain was sequenced within a study of Graves' ophthalmopathy and Graves' hyperthyroidism. Broader study findings: Detected in blood as well were most expanded thyroid clonotypes with frequency above 0.001. Sensitivity of about 91% and specificity of less than 82% were achieved when a 13-signature model separated ophthalmopathy from stable hyperthyroidism. Both a 70.59% sensitivity and an approximately 74% specificity characterized the model's predictions of ophthalmopathy progression.

The authors amplified TCR beta CDR3 regions from RNA transcripts. The first round was an RT-PCR with HTBI primers, and the second round was a multiplex PCR. TCRdb fed the multiplex PCR reads into MiXCR, producing one record per CDR3 protein. The sample has about 420,000 distinct CDR3 sequences, around a fifth seen once. Points on this clonotype: Its antigen is unidentified. Mismatch with germline at one junction end may stem from a read error.

Diagnostic conclusions were grounded in clinical symptoms, serum thyroxine, TRAb, thyroid ultrasound and orbital computed tomography. CDR1 is MRHNA and CDR2 is SNTAGT in the germline V gene. The CDR3 has 17 amino acids. Sequenced input: peripheral blood. The rearrangement joins TRBV6-4 to TRBJ2-5; maybe TRBD2 (5 bases). The sequence was obtained from a woman under 30 with stable Graves' hyperthyroidism. The CDR3 reads CASSYSIRTLYQETQYF. The CDR3 coding sequence is TGTGCCAGCAGTTACTCGATACGGACTCTGTACCAAGAGACCCAGTACTTC.